This passage covers 16 T cell receptor beta chains from one sample sequenced in a study of early T cells in non-severe SARS-CoV-2 infection. Using its own MiXCR run on the 5' RACE reads, TCRdb lists one record per CDR3 protein. The profile shows roughly 50,000 distinct CDR3 sequences, under 7.5% of them singletons. Source: whole blood, taken at baseline. These receptors all stem from an adult who was a healthcare worker with PCR-confirmed SARS-CoV-2 infection or an uninfected control (not recorded which).

This clonotype has only a few counts. The rearrangement links TRBV7-3 to TRBJ2-3; 12 positions agree with TRBD2. The CDR3 covers 15 residues. J lost 5 bases, V lost 9 bases, and 9 bases had no gene match. The germline CDR1 and CDR2 sequences are SGHTA and FQGTGA. The CDR3 DNA is TGTGCCAGTAGGATGACTAGCGGGAGAGGAGATACGCAGTATTTT. Protein product: CASRMTSGRGDTQYF.

This clonotype was counted between two and nine times. This sequence joins TRBV29-1 and TRBJ2-5, with D hard to call. This CDR3 has 13 amino acids. CDR1 is SQVTM, CDR2 ANQGSEA, per germline. The V gene lost 0 bases and the J gene lost 5 bases, with 10 bases spanning the gap. The CDR3 protein is CSVEDRHRETQYF. The CDR3 bases are TGCAGCGTTGAAGATAGGCACCGGGAGACCCAGTACTTC.

This clonotype was picked up a small number of times. V gene TRBV20-1 combines with J gene TRBJ2-3; no clear D gene. The CDR3 length is 11 residues. Looked up from germline, CDR1 is DFQATT and CDR2 is SNEGSKA (reference sequence). Trimming stripped 7 bases from V and 3 bases from J, with 8 bases between. DNA for the CDR3: TGCAGTGTGTCCGGGACAGATACGCAGTATTTT. Residues: CSVSGTDTQYF.

This chain uses TRBV7-2 with TRBJ2-7; 7 bases line up with TRBD2. CDR3 length equals 17 residues. The trim removed 5 bases at V and 2 bases at J, leaving 15 bases unmatched. Germline V CDR1 and CDR2: SGHTA, FQGNSA. CDR3 in amino acids: CASSLRGLTVAAYEQYF. In DNA form, the CDR3 reads TGTGCCAGCAGCCTACGGGGACTAACGGTAGCGGCCTACGAGCAGTACTTC.

This clonotype has more than one count but fewer than ten. The chain has TRBV9 and TRBJ2-3; weak D call: TRBD2 (6 bases). The CDR3 has 15 amino acids. V shed 2 bases and J shed 0 bases, with 10 bases lying between them. Germline lookup yields CDR1 SGDLS and CDR2 YYNGEE. DNA for the CDR3: TGTGCCAGCAGCGTGGTTGGGACTAGCACAGATACGCAGTATTTT. Its protein is CASSVVGTSTDTQYF.

This chain joins TRBV20-1 and TRBJ1-1; D unclear. This CDR3 has 10 residues. Germline V CDR1 and CDR2: DFQATT, SNEGSKA (reference sequence). Trimming shortened V by 0 bases and J by 11 bases, and 7 bases separated the two germline ends. CDR3 sequence: CSAREMNAFF. CDR3 nucleotide sequence: TGCAGTGCTAGAGAAATGAATGCTTTCTTT.

This clonotype occurred a few times. This rearrangement joins TRBV18 to TRBJ2-4, with D unresolved. V was cut by 1 base and J by 8 bases, with 12 bases left in between. Germline V gene lookup returns CDR1 KGHSH and CDR2 LQKENI. The CDR3 runs to 14 residues. The CDR3 nucleotides are TGTGCCAGCTCACCACTCGACGGTTTGGACATTCAGTACTTC. Amino acids: CASSPLDGLDIQYF. The whole variable domain, remainder taken from reference TRBV18 and TRBJ2-4, is NAGVMQNPRHLVRRRGQEARLRCSPMKGHSHVYWYRQLPEEGLKFMVYLQKENIIDESGMPKERFSAEFPKEGPSILRIQQVVRGDSAAYFCASSPLDGLDIQYFGAGTRLSVL.

There are many counts of this clonotype. The rearrangement joins TRBV5-1 to TRBJ1-4, with D perhaps TRBD1 (5 bases). The CDR3 covers 14 residues. V was shortened by 7 bases and J by 7 bases, with 17 bases between the two germline ends. Germline CDR1 reads SGHRS; CDR2 reads YFSETQ. The CDR3 spells CASQRDAMGEKLFF. CDR3 DNA sequence: TGCGCCAGCCAGCGGGACGCCATGGGTGAAAAACTGTTTTTT.

Ten or more counts support this clonotype. The chain uses TRBV7-9 and TRBJ1-1; 7 bases line up with TRBD1. CDR1 is SEHNR, CDR2 FQNEAQ, per germline (reference sequence). The CDR3 is 13 residues long. V was clipped by 0 bases and J by 7 bases; unmatched bases: 2. DNA of the CDR3: TGTGCCAGCAGCTTAGCTGGGACAGTTGAAGCTTTCTTT. Translated, it gives CASSLAGTVEAFF.

This clonotype came up a few times. This chain joins TRBV6-2 or TRBV6-3 and TRBJ2-3; D is undetermined. The germline V and J ends were trimmed by 2 bases and 4 bases, with 10 bases remaining between them. The CDR3 is 14 amino acids. Germline lookup yields CDR1 MNHEY and CDR2 SVGEGT. CDR3 DNA sequence: TGTGCCAGCAGTTACCCCCCGACCGCAGATACGCAGTATTTT. Translated, it gives CASSYPPTADTQYF.

Here the CDR3 DNA reads TGTGCCAGCAGCTTGGGCTCTAGCGGGCCGTACAATGAGCAGTTCTTC. Translation: CASSLGSSGPYNEQFF. The genes are TRBV5-4 and TRBJ2-1, with 8 bases fitting TRBD2. The CDR3 contains 16 residues. The germline gives CDR1 SGHNT, CDR2 YYREEE (reference sequence). V was pared by 0 bases and J by 4 bases, with 6 bases of the junction left unmatched.

This clonotype was observed a few times. The CDR3 region has the DNA TGTGCCAGCAGCTTTATGGAGGGCCTCGGCAATGAGCAGTTCTTC. Protein sequence: CASSFMEGLGNEQFF. This sequence joins TRBV5-5 and TRBJ2-1; weak D call: TRBD2 (6 bases). CDR1 is SGHKS, CDR2 YYEKEE, per germline (reference sequence). The CDR3 loop spans 15 amino acids. The V gene lost 2 bases and the J gene lost 6 bases, with 15 bases spanning the gap.

This clonotype was detected only a few times. The chain employs TRBV6-5 and TRBJ1-2; 8 positions match TRBD1. The CDR3 has 15 amino acids. Looked up from germline, CDR1 is MNHEY and CDR2 is SVGAGI. V lost 2 bases and J lost 5; bases outside the gene matches: 7. The CDR3 reads CASSYRGQGVYGYTF. CDR3 in DNA: TGTGCCAGCAGTTACCGCGGACAGGGAGTATATGGCTACACCTTC.

This clonotype has at least ten counts. The rearrangement links TRBV15 to TRBJ2-5; 7 positions agree with TRBD2. This CDR3 has 16 amino acids. Germline V gene sequence: CDR1 LNHNV, CDR2 YYDKDF (reference sequence). J was trimmed by 2 bases and V by 1 base; bases with no gene match: 7. The CDR3 sequence is CATSRGSSGIQETQYF. Written as DNA, the CDR3 is TGTGCCACCAGCAGAGGGTCTAGCGGAATACAAGAGACCCAGTACTTC.

At least ten counts were recorded for this clonotype. The rearrangement links TRBV29-1 to TRBJ2-3; D is possibly TRBD1 (6 bases). This CDR3 has 13 amino acids. Trimming took off 7 bases at V and 6 bases at J, with 17 bases between the two ends. The germline V gene encodes CDR1 SQVTM and CDR2 ANQGSEA. Here the CDR3 DNA reads TGCAGCGCCGACCGGACAGAAGGGGATACGCAGTATTTT. Translation gives CSADRTEGDTQYF.

The chain recombines TRBV10-2 with TRBJ2-7; maybe TRBD2 (5 bases). The V end lost 5 bases, the J end lost 4 bases, and 12 bases lay between the germline ends. Per the germline V gene, CDR1 is WSHSY and CDR2 is SAAADI. This CDR3 spans 13 amino acids. The CDR3 sequence: CASSLLEGYEQYF. The CDR3 DNA sequence: TGCGCCAGCAGTTTACTAGAAGGGTACGAGCAGTACTTC.